This is a list of T cell receptor beta chains from one sample in a study of molecular identifiers for immune sequencing clone quantification. TCRdb analysed the PCR reads with MiXCR anew, one entry per CDR3 protein. This sample carries 460,000 or so distinct CDR3 sequences, roughly 25% of them seen once, and the ten largest clones take roughly 0.77%. Material: naive CD8+ T cells from blood, with Jurkat cell RNA spiked in. The receptors stem from a human donor in good health. Some libraries in this study had Jurkat cell RNA spiked in. Each CDR3 is given with its conserved first and last residue. The D gene is left open where the match is weak. Part of the rows lack a size; the others show once, few, many or a class for expanded clones.

V	size	J	D	CDR3	DNA
TRBV29-1	few	TRBJ1-5	NA	CSVVDSYNQPQHF	TGCAGCGTAGTCGACAGCTACAATCAGCCCCAGCATTTT
TRBV4-3	NA	TRBJ2-7	NA	CASSQARGWEQYF	TGCGCCAGCAGCCAAGCTAGGGGTTGGGAGCAGTACTTC
TRBV9	many	TRBJ2-3	TRBD2	CASSVVGTSGGTSTDTQYF	TGTGCCAGCAGCGTAGTTGGGACTAGCGGGGGGACTAGCACAGATACGCAGTATTTT
TRBV28	NA	TRBJ2-3	NA	CASSSPQGISGTQYF	TGTGCCAGCAGTTCCCCCCAGGGAATATCAGGTACGCAGTATTTT
TRBV4-1	few	TRBJ1-1	NA	CASSQPWEGPNTEAFF	TGCGCCAGCAGCCAACCCTGGGAGGGGCCGAACACTGAAGCTTTCTTT
TRBV27	few	TRBJ2-7	NA	CASSFNGLSDIREQYF	TGTGCCAGCAGTTTTAATGGACTTAGTGATATCAGGGAGCAGTACTTC
TRBV20-1	few	TRBJ1-5	TRBD1	CSARLTGGNQPQHF	TGCAGTGCTAGGTTAACAGGGGGCAATCAGCCCCAGCATTTT
TRBV4-1	NA	TRBJ2-7	NA	CASSPREMGTYEQYF	TGCGCCAGCAGTCCCAGAGAGATGGGGACCTACGAGCAGTACTTC
TRBV12-3/TRBV12-4	few	TRBJ1-5	NA	CASNGEGQRWTIYRQPQHF	TGTGCCAGCAACGGGGAGGGACAAAGGTGGACAATTTATCGTCAGCCCCAGCATTTT
TRBV19	NA	TRBJ1-5	NA	CGSCPVSWTEDQPQHF	TGTGGCAGTTGTCCGGTCTCCTGGACAGAAGATCAGCCCCAGCATTTT
TRBV4-3	NA	TRBJ2-2	NA	CASSQVASTGELFF	TGCGCCAGCAGCCAAGTTGCGAGCACCGGGGAGCTGTTTTTT
TRBV6-5	NA	TRBJ1-5	NA	CARSPWTGSNQPQHF	TGTGCCAGAAGTCCTTGGACGGGTAGCAATCAGCCCCAGCATTTT
TRBV11-2	few	TRBJ1-1	NA	CASSLKKAGNTEAFF	TGTGCCAGCAGCCTCAAAAAGGCGGGGAACACTGAAGCTTTCTTT
TRBV27	NA	TRBJ2-1	NA	CASSLGDVNEQFF	TGTGCCAGCAGTTTGGGGGACGTCAATGAGCAGTTCTTC
TRBV9	few	TRBJ2-6	NA	CASSVGGGQPSGANVLTF	TGTGCCAGCAGCGTAGGAGGTGGACAACCATCTGGGGCCAACGTCCTGACTTTC
TRBV11-2	many	TRBJ2-4	TRBD1	CASSSPGQGASKNIQYF	TGTGCCAGCAGCTCCCCGGGACAGGGGGCTTCCAAAAACATTCAGTACTTC
TRBV11-3	NA	TRBJ2-1	NA	CASSLAGGPKNEQFF	TGTGCCAGCAGCTTAGCCGGCGGACCTAAGAATGAGCAGTTCTTC
TRBV4-1	NA	TRBJ2-7	NA	CASSPPTSSYEQYF	TGCGCCAGCAGCCCCCCGACCAGCTCCTACGAGCAGTACTTC
TRBV6-2/TRBV6-3	NA	TRBJ1-1	NA	CASSYSRAEEAFF	TGTGCCAGCAGTTACTCCAGGGCAGAAGAAGCTTTCTTT
TRBV19	few	TRBJ1-2	TRBD1	CATRTGPGYTF	TGTGCCACACGGACAGGGCCGGGCTACACCTTC
TRBV4-2	few	TRBJ1-2	TRBD1	CASSQDGAGGANYGYTF	TGTGCCAGCAGCCAAGATGGGGCAGGGGGAGCTAACTATGGCTACACCTTC
TRBV6-5	few	TRBJ1-2	TRBD1	CASSYSTGGGLYSYGYTF	TGTGCCAGCAGTTACTCGACGGGAGGGGGCCTATATAGCTATGGCTACACCTTC
TRBV9	few	TRBJ2-2	NA	CASRTGHTGELFF	TGTGCCAGCAGGACAGGCCACACCGGGGAGCTGTTTTTT
TRBV5-1	NA	TRBJ2-2	NA	CASSPTPAAGTGELFF	TGCGCCAGCAGCCCCACACCCGCCGCGGGCACCGGGGAGCTGTTTTTT
TRBV7-3	NA	TRBJ2-7	NA	CASNLGTRGFYEQYF	TGTGCCAGCAACTTAGGGACGCGAGGGTTCTACGAGCAGTACTTC
TRBV20-1	many	TRBJ2-3	TRBD2	CSARSGTSVTDTQYF	TGCAGTGCGAGGTCCGGGACTAGCGTAACAGATACGCAGTATTTT
TRBV5-1	many	TRBJ2-5	TRBD1	CASSLDRVGETQYF	TGCGCCAGCAGCCTTGACAGGGTGGGAGAGACCCAGTACTTC
TRBV30	few	TRBJ2-7	NA	CAWGWGPSGYEQYF	TGTGCCTGGGGCTGGGGGCCATCCGGCTACGAGCAGTACTTC
TRBV4-3	NA	TRBJ1-1	TRBD1	CASSQAGTGQTEAFF	TGCGCCAGCAGCCAAGCTGGGACAGGTCAAACTGAAGCTTTCTTT
TRBV19	NA	TRBJ2-7	NA	CASSIGGRTYEQYF	TGTGCCAGTAGTATAGGAGGGAGGACCTACGAGCAGTACTTC
TRBV7-8	NA	TRBJ2-7	TRBD2	CASSLGRGAREGHPEQYF	TGTGCCAGCAGCTTAGGTAGAGGAGCGCGGGAGGGTCATCCCGAGCAGTACTTC
TRBV19	NA	TRBJ1-2	NA	CASSEAGNDGYTF	TGTGCCAGTAGTGAAGCGGGGAATGATGGCTACACCTTC
TRBV4-1	few	TRBJ2-5	NA	CASSQRDIGETQYF	TGCGCCAGCAGCCAACGGGACATAGGGGAGACCCAGTACTTC
TRBV18	few	TRBJ1-1	NA	CASSKDPLWDTEAFF	TGTGCCAGCTCAAAAGACCCCCTCTGGGACACTGAAGCTTTCTTT
TRBV14	few	TRBJ2-7	TRBD1	CASSPGTGELTYEQYF	TGTGCCAGCAGCCCGGGGACAGGGGAATTAACCTACGAGCAGTACTTC
TRBV19	NA	TRBJ1-5	TRBD1	CASAGGAQPQHF	TGTGCCAGTGCAGGGGGCGCTCAGCCCCAGCATTTT